The T cell receptor beta chain described here comes from a study of cytomegalovirus exposure and HLA in healthy donors. A multiplex PCR was run with 60 Vbeta primers and 13 Jbeta primers. Sequencing used immunoSEQ multiplex PCR; TCRdb keeps in-frame clones, though not all of them. The table records 160,000 or so clones, roughly four fifths of them present only once. The sample holds one count of this clone. What it recognizes is unknown. Study-wide findings and caveats: According to a later analysis, donors in an Asian-associated ancestry cluster reportedly had fewer N-insertions than the roughly 640-donor mean.

This CDR3 is built from 14 residues. Germline CDR1 is MDHEN and CDR2 is SYDVKM. Germline trimming cut 6 bases from V and 6 bases from J; bases unmatched to any gene: 6. The V call is TRBV28, the J call TRBJ1-5; TRBD1 matches at 9 bases. This sequence was found in a man over 45 in good health and CMV-seropositive. Input material: PBMCs. CDR3: CASRGRQGGQPQHF. DNA for the CDR3: TGTGCCAGCAGAGGAAGACAGGGGGGTCAGCCCCAGCATTTT.